Listed below are T cell receptor beta chains from one sample, sequenced in a study of blood T cell repertoires in COVID-19. Measured with immunoSEQ multiplex PCR; TCRdb has only the in-frame clones, and not every one. The sample contains roughly 180,000 clones, more than 65% of which appear only once. Sequenced material: PBMCs or T cells enriched from blood (not recorded which). The receptors derive from a man in his 60s who had recovered from COVID-19. The CDR3 runs from the conserved cysteine through the conserved F or W. A D gene is named only where the DNA matches it firmly.

d_call v_call cdr3_aa
- TRBV28 CASSTLGAGDEKLFF
- TRBV28 CASSLLSQSYNEQFF
TRBD1 TRBV4-1 CASSQVGTADNSPLHF
- TRBV10-3 CAISEYQGTEAFF
- TRBV28 CASSLWGTLPRNQPQHF
- TRBV5-1 CASSLAADSPEAFF
- TRBV7-2 CASSLSPNSGNTIYF
- TRBV27 CASSLGPALDTDTQYF
TRBD1 TRBV6-1 CASSEMMILQGTTGELFF
TRBD1 TRBV7-2 CASSLTGTGSPGELFF
TRBD2 TRBV7-7 CASSLVLGLAGVFPRELFF
- TRBV29-1 CSVGREPYNEQFF
- TRBV12-3/TRBV12-4 CASSRTRGWQFF
TRBD2 TRBV10-3 CATHALGLAGLKSNEQFF
- TRBV6-8 CASSYTPQGRGGNTEAFF
TRBD1 TRBV27 CASRRQGPGNTIYF
- TRBV19 CASSPESHSNQPQHF
TRBD1 TRBV11-1 CASSYDRGETQYF
TRBD1 TRBV27 CASSNTGTGFGNEQFF
- TRBV12-3/TRBV12-4 CASSFPFQETQYF
- TRBV28 CASSLRDVEQFF
- TRBV5-1 CASSLTGNTGELFF
- TRBV21-1 CASSNLADSNYGYTF
- TRBV5-6 CASNPLWGGNTEAFF
TRBD2 TRBV7-2 CASSFAGENIQYF
TRBD2 TRBV7-2 CASSTRLAGGYNEQFF
- TRBV5-1 CASRPPGAGDKNIQYF
TRBD2 TRBV9 CASSGPDYGGAVGTQYF
- TRBV9 CASSVAVGGYEQYF
- TRBV15 CATSLDRTYEQYF
- TRBV20-1 CSASFQINQPQHF
TRBD2 TRBV7-2 CASRPGLAGYNEQFF
TRBD1 TRBV7-8 CASGPAGGGNSPLHF
- TRBV11-2 CASSHWKNIQYF
TRBD2 TRBV6-5 CASSWSGRTPYEQYF
- TRBV19 CASSVDGGNTEAFF
- TRBV14 CASSQEAPVEYNEQFF
TRBD1 TRBV6-5 CASSYSLTGYEQYF
TRBD2 TRBV11-3 CASSLGLAGDTGELFF
TRBD2 TRBV19 CASRGLAGGTGELFF
TRBD1 TRBV15 CATSRDPRQGAWETQYF
TRBD2 TRBV7-9 CASSPENAGDEQFF
TRBD1 TRBV7-3 CASSLDRGYYNEQFF
- TRBV5-4 CASSFRSTYGYTF
- TRBV2 CASSRTVYTQYF
TRBD1 TRBV5-1 CASSLGAGGDGTEAFF
TRBD2 TRBV5-8 CASTKGGRTYNEQFF
TRBD1 TRBV6-5 CASRWTGGRGTEAFF
TRBD1 TRBV7-2 CASSLSGVTGGYEQYF
- TRBV10-3 CAIRLDSNTEAFF